This TCR beta chain was recorded in a study of cytomegalovirus exposure and HLA in healthy donors. CDR1 is MNHEY and CDR2 is SVGAGI in the germline V gene. There are 12 residues in the CDR3. The PCR was carried out with 60 Vbeta primers and 13 Jbeta primers. As processed by the authors: Tens of millions of unique TCR beta chains, around 10 million of them shared, were counted by a later analysis. Assay used: immunoSEQ multiplex PCR; TCRdb lists only in-frame clones, some missing. D and trimming come from the DNA, and the V and J calls and clone size come from that table. Of about 96,000 clones detected, around 74% appear once; the ten largest clones hold 11% to 15%.

Sample: PBMCs. The genes are TRBV6-5 and TRBJ2-7; the match to TRBD1 covers 9 bases. This clonotype originated in a woman between 70 and 85 years old in good health and CMV-seropositive. The DNA of the CDR3 is TGTGTCCCAGGGACAGGGTGCTACGAGCAGTACTTC. This sequence encodes CVPGTGCYEQYF.